This T cell receptor beta chain was observed in a study of shared clonotypes between healthy human individuals. Regarding the study as a whole: Collection of samples was limited to blood; tissue repertoires likely differ. Owing to a small donor count, the genetic and exposure-history diversity represented was limited.

Of note for this clone: What it binds is unknown.

Using immunoSEQ multiplex PCR, the repertoire was profiled, and TCRdb retains in-frame clones only, with some absent. The sample has roughly 2.2 million clones, about 90% seen once; the top ten hold around 0.4%. Trimming cost V 6 bases and J 3 bases, with 19 bases left between them. CDR3 length: 16 residues. From germline, CDR1 is MNHNY and CDR2 SVGAGI (reference sequence). The sequencing input was naive CD4+ T cells from PBMCs. Subset here: CD45RA+ positively selected. This clonotype was sampled from a man younger than 35 in good health. Some clones in this sample may be carry-over from other donors' samples. The V and J genes are TRBV6-6 and TRBJ2-3, with D perhaps TRBD1 or TRBD2 (6 bases each). CDR3 region: CASRPGTRGGTDTQYF. CDR3 bases: TGTGCCAGCAGACCCGGCACCAGGGGAGGAACAGATACGCAGTATTTT.